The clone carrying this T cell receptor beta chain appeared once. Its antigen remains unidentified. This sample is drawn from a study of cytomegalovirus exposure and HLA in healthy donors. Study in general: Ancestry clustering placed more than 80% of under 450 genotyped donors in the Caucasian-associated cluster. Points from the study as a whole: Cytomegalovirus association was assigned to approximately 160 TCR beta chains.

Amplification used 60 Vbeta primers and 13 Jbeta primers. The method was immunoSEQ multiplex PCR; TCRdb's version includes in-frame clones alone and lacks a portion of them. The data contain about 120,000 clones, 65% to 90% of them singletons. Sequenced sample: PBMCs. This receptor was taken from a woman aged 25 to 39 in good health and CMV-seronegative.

CDR3 DNA sequence: TGTGCCAGCAAGGGGTCTGACACTGAAGCTTTCTTT. It encodes CASKGSDTEAFF. This chain uses TRBV28 with TRBJ1-1, with D possibly TRBD1 on 5 matching bases. The CDR3 runs 12 residues. V was cut by 7 bases and J by 3 bases, with 9 bases left in between. Germline-derived CDR1 and CDR2 are MDHEN and SYDVKM.